The present TCR beta chain was sequenced within a study of blood T cell repertoires in COVID-19. Study in general: There were acute and convalescent COVID-19 samples, and they came from the United States, Italy and Spain.

This CDR3 is built from 15 residues. Germline loops: CDR1 SNHLY, CDR2 FYNNEI. Clones were read by immunoSEQ multiplex PCR, and TCRdb kept only the in-frame ones, dropping some. The sample has some 340,000 clones; roughly 87% are singletons. Comments on this clone: A read error may produce the germline difference seen at one junction end.

Sequenced sample: PBMCs or T cells enriched from blood (not recorded which). V is TRBV2 and J is TRBJ2-2; 11 bases map to TRBD2. This clonotype was sampled from a woman in her forties or fifties who had recovered from COVID-19. CDR3 sequence reads: CASREGLAGWGELFF. The CDR3 DNA follows: TGTGCCAGCAGGGAAGGACTAGCGGGTTGGGGGGAGCTGTTTTTT.